The subject of this entry is one T cell receptor (beta chain). TCRdb processed the 5' RACE reads anew with MiXCR; each CDR3 protein has one entry. Among some 90,000 distinct CDR3 sequences listed, just under 15% were seen once. Germline CDR1 reads SQVTM; CDR2 reads ANQGSEA. This CDR3 contains 13 residues. Trimming took 3 bases from V and 0 from J, leaving 6 bases between them. The data were obtained in a study of early T cells in non-severe SARS-CoV-2 infection. The receptor was isolated from an adult who was a healthcare worker with PCR-confirmed SARS-CoV-2 infection or an uninfected control (not recorded which). The chain is built from TRBV29-1 and TRBJ2-1; D gene uncertain. Sequences were obtained from whole blood. CDR3 nucleotide sequence: TGCAGCGTTGATGCTAGCTCCTACAATGAGCAGTTCTTC. This translates into CSVDASSYNEQFF.